A single sample gave rise to the 3 T cell receptor beta chains below, sequenced in a study of shared clonotypes between healthy human individuals. Here immunoSEQ multiplex PCR was the method, and the copy in TCRdb shows in-frame clones only, minus some. The sample yields under 2.5 million clones, roughly 92% seen once. The sample was naive CD4+ T cells from PBMCs. Subset of the sample: CD45RA+ positively selected. These receptor sequences come from a man aged 18 to 29 in good health. Some clones in this sample may be carry-over from other donors' samples.

The chain combines TRBV29-1 with TRBJ2-1; D tentatively fits TRBD1 or TRBD2 (6 bases each). This CDR3 contains 14 residues. The germline CDR1 and CDR2 sequences are SQVTM and ANQGSEA. CDR3 sequence: CTYAPQTGANEQFF. CDR3 sequence (DNA): TGCACCTATGCTCCACAAACGGGGGCCAATGAGCAGTTCTTC.

The genes are TRBV28 and TRBJ1-1; D gene uncertain. The ends were cut back, 2 bases at V and 4 bases at J, with 14 bases in the middle. This CDR3 has 15 residues. Per the germline V gene, CDR1 is MDHEN and CDR2 is SYDVKM. The CDR3 sequence: CASSLPQSLGTEAFF. The CDR3 coding sequence is TGTGCCAGCAGTTTACCGCAGAGCCTGGGCACTGAAGCTTTCTTT. The full variable domain, completed using reference TRBV28 and TRBJ1-1, is DVKVTQSSRYLVKRTGEKVFLECVQDMDHENMFWYRQDPGLGLRLIYFSYDVKMKEKGDIPEGYSVSREKKERFSLILESASTNQTSMYLCASSLPQSLGTEAFFGQGTRLTVV.

This clone has a single count. The CDR3 loop is CASSPNVWIGEQFF. CDR3 sequence (DNA): TGTGCCAGTAGCCCGAACGTCTGGATTGGTGAGCAGTTCTTC. The chain links TRBV19 to TRBJ2-1; D call uncertain. Looked up from germline, CDR1 is LNHDA and CDR2 is SQIVND (reference sequence). The CDR3 runs 14 residues. V was shortened by 6 bases and J by 9 bases, with 18 bases between the two germline ends.